The next 5 T cell receptor beta chains were all read from a single sample in a study of beta chain features in type 1 diabetes. cDNA synthesis used the whole RNA isolate, giving expressed TCRB sequences. Repertoires were generated with immunoSEQ multiplex PCR, while TCRdb's copy carries only in-frame clones and drops some. The sample consists of hundreds of thousands of clones, less than 15% of them appearing once. What was sequenced was central memory CD4+ T cells from blood. The receptors were sampled from a man aged 25-40 years in good health.

This clone has a count of ten or more. The chain has TRBV29-1 and TRBJ2-1; possible D gene TRBD1, 6 bases. The V end lost 7 bases, the J end lost 8 bases, and 15 bases lay between the germline ends. This CDR3 has 12 amino acids. From germline, CDR1 is SQVTM and CDR2 ANQGSEA. The CDR3 sequence is CSGRTGPDEQFF. CDR3 DNA: TGCAGCGGCCGAACAGGGCCGGATGAGCAGTTCTTC.

This clone was seen more than once but under ten times. CDR3 nucleotide sequence: TGCGCCAGCAGATCCGGGACAGACAACACTGAAGCTTTCTTT. This translates into CASRSGTDNTEAFF. The genes are TRBV10-2 and TRBJ1-1, with 7 bases matching TRBD1. The ends lost 6 bases at V and 2 bases at J; junction bases unmatched: 6. Germline CDR1 WSHSY, CDR2 SAAADI. The CDR3 loop spans 14 amino acids.

V is TRBV19 and J is TRBJ1-3, with 7 positions matching TRBD1. Germline V gives CDR1 LNHDA, CDR2 SQIVND (reference sequence). The CDR3 is 16 amino acids. Trimming took 5 bases from V and 0 from J; bases not matched to a gene: 7. The chain's CDR3 is CASSVGQESSGNTIYF. The DNA for the CDR3 is TGTGCCAGTAGTGTCGGACAGGAAAGCTCTGGAAACACCATATATTTT.

V and J are TRBV5-6 and TRBJ2-2; possible D gene TRBD2, 6 bases. The V and J ends lost 2 bases and 6 bases respectively, with 11 bases between them. The CDR3 runs to 14 residues. Germline CDR1 reads SGHDT; CDR2 reads YYEEEE. The CDR3 bases are TGTGCCAGCAGCTTACCTCTAGCGTCCGGGGAGCTGTTTTTT. It codes for CASSLPLASGELFF.

CDR3 sequence: CASRQGTDTQYF. CDR3 bases: TGCGCCAGCAGACAGGGCACAGATACGCAGTATTTT. This chain links TRBV5-1 with TRBJ2-3; the D gene is possibly TRBD1 (5 bases). From germline, CDR1 is SGHRS and CDR2 YFSETQ. The CDR3 extends over 12 amino acids. The germline V and J ends were trimmed by 5 bases and 1 base, with 5 bases remaining between them.